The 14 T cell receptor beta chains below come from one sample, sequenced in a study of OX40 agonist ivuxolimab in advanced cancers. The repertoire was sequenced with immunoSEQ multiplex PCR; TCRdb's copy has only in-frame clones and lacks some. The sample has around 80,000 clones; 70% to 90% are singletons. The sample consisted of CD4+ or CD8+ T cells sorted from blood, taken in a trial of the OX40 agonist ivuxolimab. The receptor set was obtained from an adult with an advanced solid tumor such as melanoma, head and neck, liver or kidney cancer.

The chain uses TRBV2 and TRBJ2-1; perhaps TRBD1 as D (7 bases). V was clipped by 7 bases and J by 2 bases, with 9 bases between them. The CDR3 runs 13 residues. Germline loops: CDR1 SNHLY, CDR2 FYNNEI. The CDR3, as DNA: TGTGCCAGCACAGGGGGGCCCTACAATGAGCAGTTCTTC. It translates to CASTGGPYNEQFF. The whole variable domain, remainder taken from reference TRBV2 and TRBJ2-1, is EPEVTQTPSHQVTQMGQEVILRCVPISNHLYFYWYRQILGQKVEFLVSFYNNEISEKSEIFDDQFSVERPDGSNFTLKIRSTKLEDSAMYFCASTGGPYNEQFFGPGTRLTVL.

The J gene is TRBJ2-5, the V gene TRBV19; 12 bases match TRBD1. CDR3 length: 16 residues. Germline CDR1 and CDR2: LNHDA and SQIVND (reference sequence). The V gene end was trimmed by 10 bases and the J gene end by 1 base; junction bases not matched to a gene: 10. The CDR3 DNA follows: TGTGCCACCAAACCCCGGGACAGGGGGCGCCAAGAGACCCAGTACTTC. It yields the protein CATKPRDRGRQETQYF. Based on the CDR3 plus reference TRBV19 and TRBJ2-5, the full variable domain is DGGITQSPKYLFRKEGQNVTLSCEQNLNHDAMYWYRQDPGQGLRLIYYSQIVNDFQKGDIAEGYSVSREKKESFPLTVTSAQKNPTAFYLCATKPRDRGRQETQYFGPGTRLLVL.

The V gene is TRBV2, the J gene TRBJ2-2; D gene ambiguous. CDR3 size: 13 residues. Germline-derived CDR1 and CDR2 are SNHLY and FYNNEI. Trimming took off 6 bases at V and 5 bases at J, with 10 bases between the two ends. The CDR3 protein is CASRNRGTGELFF. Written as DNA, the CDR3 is TGTGCCAGCAGAAACCGCGGTACCGGGGAGCTGTTTTTT.

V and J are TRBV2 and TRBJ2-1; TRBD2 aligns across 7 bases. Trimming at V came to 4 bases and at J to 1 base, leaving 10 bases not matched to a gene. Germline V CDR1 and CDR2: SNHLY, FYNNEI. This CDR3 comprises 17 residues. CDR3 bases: TGTGCCAGCAGTGGACTAGCCTCAACTGGATCCTACAATGAGCAGTTCTTC. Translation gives CASSGLASTGSYNEQFF.

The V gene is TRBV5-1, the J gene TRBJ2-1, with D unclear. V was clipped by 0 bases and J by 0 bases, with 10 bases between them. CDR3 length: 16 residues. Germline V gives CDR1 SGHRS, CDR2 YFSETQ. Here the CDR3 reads CASSLEPASSYNEQFF. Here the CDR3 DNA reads TGCGCCAGCAGCTTGGAACCGGCGAGCTCCTACAATGAGCAGTTCTTC.

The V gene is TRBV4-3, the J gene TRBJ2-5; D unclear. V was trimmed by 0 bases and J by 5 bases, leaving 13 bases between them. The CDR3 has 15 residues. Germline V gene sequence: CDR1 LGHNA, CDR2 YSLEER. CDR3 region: CASSQDLAYMETQYF. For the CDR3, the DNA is TGCGCCAGCAGCCAAGATCTGGCATATATGGAGACCCAGTACTTC.

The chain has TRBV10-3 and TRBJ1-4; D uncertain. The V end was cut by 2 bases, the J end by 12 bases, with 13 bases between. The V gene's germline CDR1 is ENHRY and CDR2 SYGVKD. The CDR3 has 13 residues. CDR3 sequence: CAISERGGSELFF. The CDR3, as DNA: TGTGCCATCAGTGAGCGAGGTGGATCGGAACTGTTTTTT.

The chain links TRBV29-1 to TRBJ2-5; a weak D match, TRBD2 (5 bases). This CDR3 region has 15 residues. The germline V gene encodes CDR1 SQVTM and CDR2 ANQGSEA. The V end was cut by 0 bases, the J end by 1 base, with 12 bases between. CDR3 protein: CSVEDAGRGQETQYF. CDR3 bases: TGCAGCGTTGAAGATGCTGGCCGGGGCCAAGAGACCCAGTACTTC.

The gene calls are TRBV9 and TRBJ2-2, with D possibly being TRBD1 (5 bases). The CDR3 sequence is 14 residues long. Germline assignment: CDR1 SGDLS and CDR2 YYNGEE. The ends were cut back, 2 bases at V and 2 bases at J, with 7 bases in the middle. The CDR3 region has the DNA TGTGCCAGCAGCGTTAGGGGTAACACCGGGGAGCTGTTTTTT. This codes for CASSVRGNTGELFF.

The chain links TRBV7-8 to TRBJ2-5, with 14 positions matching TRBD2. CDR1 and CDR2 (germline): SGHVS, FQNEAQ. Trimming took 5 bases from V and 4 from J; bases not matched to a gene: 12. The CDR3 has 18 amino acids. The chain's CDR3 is CASSHTGTSGRRGETQYF. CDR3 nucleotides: TGTGCCAGCAGCCACACCGGGACTAGCGGGAGACGGGGAGAGACCCAGTACTTC.

This chain's CDR3 is CASSRQGSTDTQYF. CDR3 in DNA: TGTGCCAGCTCCAGACAGGGAAGTACAGATACGCAGTATTTT. The rearrangement joins TRBV18 to TRBJ2-3; 7 bases match TRBD1. The V gene end was trimmed by 6 bases and the J gene end by 3 bases; junction bases not matched to a gene: 6. Germline CDR1 and CDR2: KGHSH and LQKENI. This CDR3 is built from 14 residues.

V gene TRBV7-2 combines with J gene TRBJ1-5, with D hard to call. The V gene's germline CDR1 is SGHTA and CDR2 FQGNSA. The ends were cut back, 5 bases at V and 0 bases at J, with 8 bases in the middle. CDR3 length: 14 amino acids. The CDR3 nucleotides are TGTGCCAGCAGCCCCTCCTTTAGCAATCAGCCCCAGCATTTT. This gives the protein CASSPSFSNQPQHF.

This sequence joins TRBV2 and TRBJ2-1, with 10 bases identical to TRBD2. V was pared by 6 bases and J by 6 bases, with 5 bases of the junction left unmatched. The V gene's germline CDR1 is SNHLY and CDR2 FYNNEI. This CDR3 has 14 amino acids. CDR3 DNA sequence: TGTGCCAGCAGGCAAGGGACTAGCGTCAATGAGCAGTTCTTC. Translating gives CASRQGTSVNEQFF. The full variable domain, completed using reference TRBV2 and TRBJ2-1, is EPEVTQTPSHQVTQMGQEVILRCVPISNHLYFYWYRQILGQKVEFLVSFYNNEISEKSEIFDDQFSVERPDGSNFTLKIRSTKLEDSAMYFCASRQGTSVNEQFFGPGTRLTVL.

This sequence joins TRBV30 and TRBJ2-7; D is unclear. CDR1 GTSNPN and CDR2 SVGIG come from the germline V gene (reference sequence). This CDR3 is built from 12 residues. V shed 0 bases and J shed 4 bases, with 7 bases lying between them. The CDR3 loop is CAWSVARYEQYF. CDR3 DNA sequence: TGTGCCTGGAGTGTAGCAAGGTACGAGCAGTACTTC.